This T cell receptor (beta chain) was documented in a study of graft-versus-host responses after intestinal transplantation. CDR1 and CDR2 from the germline V gene are SGDLS and YYNGEE. The CDR3 is 17 residues long. V shed 0 bases and J shed 0 bases, with 14 bases lying between them. TCRdb's copy holds only in-frame clones and misses some; the assay was immunoSEQ multiplex PCR. The data contain about 120,000 clones, approximately 96% of them singletons. A note on this clone: What it binds is not known.

The receptor comes from a human donor who received an intestinal transplant. The rearrangement joins TRBV9 to TRBJ2-3; D is unclear. Sequences were derived from unstimulated CD8+ T cells sorted from spleen or lymph node cells, sampled before intestinal transplant. CDR3: CASSVEPAVTSTDTQYF. The CDR3 DNA sequence: TGTGCCAGCAGCGTAGAGCCGGCAGTAACTAGCACAGATACGCAGTATTTT.